This TCR beta chain was found in a study of cytomegalovirus exposure and HLA in healthy donors. Trimming left V 7 bases short and J 1 base short, with 10 bases between. Germline-derived CDR1 and CDR2 are SGHAT and FQNNGV. The CDR3 consists of 13 residues. The PCR was carried out with 60 Vbeta primers and 13 Jbeta primers. TCRdb's copy holds only in-frame clones and misses some; the assay was immunoSEQ multiplex PCR. The data show under 200,000 clones, with over 65% seen just once and 2.8% held by the top ten. This clone was detected once. Sequenced: PBMCs. The chain links TRBV11-2 to TRBJ2-5; TRBD1 is a possible D gene (5 bases). The source of this sequence is a woman in her forties in good health and CMV-seropositive. The CDR3 DNA reads as TGTGCCAGCAACATACAGGTCCAAGAGACCCAGTACTTC. Protein sequence: CASNIQVQETQYF.